This T cell receptor beta chain was recovered during a study of immune cell composition in non-small cell lung cancer. Study at large: Most cases were lung adenocarcinoma or squamous cell carcinoma. Study results and caveats: In adenocarcinoma, maximal tumour-associated clone frequency tracked TIL tumour reactivity. Lung adenocarcinomas had lower top 10 clone scores and clonality than squamous tumours. Clones >0.5% enriched in tumour were rarer in adenocarcinoma (roughly 35%) than squamous (about 80%).

The assay was immunoSEQ multiplex PCR, and TCRdb's table has in-frame clones only and misses some. Seen here are more than 1,500 clones, approximately 80% observed once, and the top ten hold 9% to 10%. The V gene's germline CDR1 is SGHRS and CDR2 YFSETQ. The length of the CDR3 is 15 residues. V shed 0 bases and J 4 bases; nucleotides not matched to a gene: 5. With regard to this clone: Antigen unknown.

The sample was also linked to a second study, of CD4 T cells in lung cancer.

V is TRBV5-1 and J is TRBJ2-3, with 7 bases fitting TRBD1. The sequencing input was lung tumor tissue. The receptor comes from a human donor with non-small cell lung cancer. In DNA, the CDR3 is TGCGCCAGCAGCTTGGGGGGACAGACTGCAGATACGCAGTATTTT. Its translation is CASSLGGQTADTQYF.